Included here is one T cell receptor beta chain sequence, with context. Its specificity is unknown. The sample originates from a study of PD-1 blockade in classical Hodgkin lymphoma. Libraries were prepared by immunoSEQ multiplex PCR; TCRdb keeps only in-frame clonotypes and omits some of them. The repertoire holds roughly 50,000 clones, around nine tenths seen once, with approximately 7% in the top ten. Time point denoted: cycle 4 day 1 (C4D1), after less than seven weeks of nivolumab. Every patient had relapsed following autologous stem cell transplantation, and cohorts differed in brentuximab vedotin exposure. The study recorded best responses of complete response, partial response or progressive disease. Trimming took 3 bases from V and 6 from J; bases not matched to a gene: 10. The CDR3 sequence is 16 residues long. From germline, CDR1 is MDHEN and CDR2 SYDVKM. Study conclusions and caveats: Baseline diversity was lower in partial responders and progressors than complete responders.

This specimen consisted of peripheral blood mononuclear cells (PBMCs), obtained before the fourth cycle of nivolumab. The chain couples TRBV28 to TRBJ2-2; 7 nucleotides agree with TRBD2. The TCR originated in a human donor with classical Hodgkin lymphoma. CDR3 DNA: TGTGCCAGCAGTTTCGCGACTAGCTTCTTAGCCGGGGAGCTGTTTTTT. Amino acids: CASSFATSFLAGELFF.